Shown below are 26 T cell receptor beta chains from a single sample sequenced in a study of T cell responses to AZD1222 COVID-19 vaccine. The assay was immunoSEQ multiplex PCR, and TCRdb's table has in-frame clones only and misses some. The data contain fewer than 300,000 clones, roughly 93% of them singletons. This specimen consisted of peripheral blood, obtained on day 0 of AZD1222 vaccination. The receptors were gathered from an adult in good health.

The chain carries TRBV7-3 and TRBJ1-1; maybe TRBD1 (5 bases). From germline, CDR1 is SGHTA and CDR2 FQGTGA. The germline V and J ends were trimmed by 4 bases and 4 bases, with 13 bases remaining between them. This CDR3 spans 14 amino acids. For the CDR3, the DNA is TGTGCCAGCAGCTACGCCGGTAGGGGCACTGAAGCTTTCTTT. Amino acids: CASSYAGRGTEAFF.

In its sample, this clone was seen once. The chain recombines TRBV6-2 or TRBV6-3 with TRBJ2-2, with TRBD2 identical over 11 bases. V gave up 6 bases and J gave up 4 bases; unmatched junction bases: 4. The CDR3 extends over 15 amino acids. CDR1 is MNHEY, CDR2 SVGEGT, per germline. Here the CDR3 DNA reads TGTGCCAGCAGCCGACTAGCGGGATTCACCGGGGAGCTGTTTTTT. This gives the protein CASSRLAGFTGELFF.

The gene calls are TRBV19 and TRBJ1-1; no firm D call. The germline V gene encodes CDR1 LNHDA and CDR2 SQIVND (reference sequence). Between the trimmed V and J ends, which lost 8 bases and 1 base, there was a span of 11 bases. The CDR3 has 13 amino acids. CDR3 sequence (DNA): TGTGCCAGTGGAAGGGTTGGGAACACTGAAGCTTTCTTT. Translation gives CASGRVGNTEAFF.

J is TRBJ2-1 and V is TRBV24-1; 11 bases map to TRBD2. This CDR3 has 17 residues. The junction had 7 bases not matched to a gene; V was cut back by 2 bases and J by 5 bases. From germline, CDR1 is KGHDR and CDR2 SFDVKD. CDR3 nucleotide sequence: TGTGCCACCAGTGATTCCCGGGGACTAGCGGTCGACAATGAGCAGTTCTTC. Residues: CATSDSRGLAVDNEQFF.

The CDR3 DNA is TGTGCCAGCGTCCGGGACAGCTCCTACGAGCAGTACTTC. This encodes CASVRDSSYEQYF. The chain couples TRBV2 to TRBJ2-7; 7 nucleotides align to TRBD1. With 8 bases clipped from V and 0 bases from J, the junction kept 4 bases outside the gene matches. This CDR3 is built from 13 residues. Germline CDR1 is SNHLY and CDR2 is FYNNEI.

The chain combines TRBV6-2 or TRBV6-3 with TRBJ2-1, with TRBD2 matching 8 bases. CDR1 is MNHEY, CDR2 SVGEGT, per germline. The CDR3 has 13 residues. The V gene end was trimmed by 2 bases and the J gene end by 9 bases; junction bases not matched to a gene: 3. The CDR3 region has the DNA TGTGCCAGCAGTTACGGACTAGCTTTTGAGCAGTTCTTC. This encodes CASSYGLAFEQFF.

The rearrangement links TRBV18 to TRBJ1-6; 8 bases map to TRBD1. The CDR3 spans 14 residues. The trim removed 6 bases at V and 8 bases at J, leaving 6 bases unmatched. Germline assignment: CDR1 KGHSH and CDR2 LQKENI. This chain's CDR3 is CASSHDRGHSPLHF. The CDR3 DNA reads TGTGCCAGCTCTCACGACAGGGGTCATTCACCCCTCCACTTT.

This clone was seen only once. The chain joins TRBV11-3 to TRBJ2-1, with D perhaps TRBD1 (6 bases). CDR1 and CDR2 (germline): SGHNT, YENEEA. Trimming shortened V by 0 bases and J by 6 bases, and 6 bases separated the two germline ends. This CDR3 has 13 amino acids. The CDR3 is CASSLEGANEQFF. CDR3 DNA: TGTGCCAGCAGCTTAGAGGGGGCCAATGAGCAGTTCTTC. The whole variable domain, remainder taken from reference TRBV11-3 and TRBJ2-1, is EAGVVQSPRYKIIEKKQPVAFWCNPISGHNTLYWYLQNLGQGPELLIRYENEEAVDDSQLPKDRFSAERLKGVDSTLKIQPAELGDSAVYLCASSLEGANEQFFGPGTRLTVL.

This rearrangement joins TRBV7-9 to TRBJ2-3, with D possibly being TRBD1 or TRBD2 (5 bases each). There are 13 residues in the CDR3. Germline V CDR1 and CDR2: SEHNR, FQNEAQ (reference sequence). Trimming left V 5 bases short and J 6 bases short, with 12 bases between. CDR3 nucleotide sequence: TGTGCCAGCAGCCGGGGCGCGGCGGATACGCAGTATTTT. It encodes CASSRGAADTQYF. The variable domain in full, with the rest retrieved from reference TRBV7-9 and TRBJ2-3, is DTGVSQNPRHKITKRGQNVTFRCDPISEHNRLYWYRQTLGQGPEFLTYFQNEAQLEKSRLLSDRFSAERPKGSFSTLEIQRTEQGDSAMYLCASSRGAADTQYFGPGTRLTVL.

The J gene is TRBJ1-5, the V gene TRBV28, with D perhaps TRBD1 (5 bases). Trimming left V 3 bases short and J 1 base short, with 13 bases between. Germline values: CDR1 MDHEN, CDR2 SYDVKM. The CDR3 contains 16 residues. CDR3 residues: CASSFWGMKSNQPQHF. In DNA, the CDR3 is TGTGCCAGCAGTTTTTGGGGCATGAAAAGCAATCAGCCCCAGCATTTT. Complete variable domain (other parts from reference TRBV28 and TRBJ1-5): DVKVTQSSRYLVKRTGEKVFLECVQDMDHENMFWYRQDPGLGLRLIYFSYDVKMKEKGDIPEGYSVSREKKERFSLILESASTNQTSMYLCASSFWGMKSNQPQHFGDGTRLSIL.

CDR3 in amino acids: CAISVEDSYGYTF. DNA of the CDR3: TGTGCCATCAGTGTGGAAGACAGCTATGGCTACACCTTC. V and J are TRBV10-3 and TRBJ1-2, with D tentatively TRBD1 (5 bases). Trimming took 4 bases from V and 4 from J, leaving 10 bases between them. This CDR3 comprises 13 residues. Germline V gene sequence: CDR1 ENHRY, CDR2 SYGVKD.

This chain uses TRBV3-1 (or the pseudogene TRBV3-2) with TRBJ2-5, with 7 bases lining up with TRBD2. The V and J ends lost 2 bases and 4 bases, in that order; junction bases with no gene match: 7. Germline lookup yields CDR1 LGHDT and CDR2 YNNKEL (reference sequence). The CDR3 contains 15 residues. This CDR3 reads CASSQMRQRGETQYF. CDR3 in DNA: TGTGCCAGCAGCCAAATGCGGCAGCGGGGAGAGACCCAGTACTTC.

This chain links TRBV2 with TRBJ2-2, with unresolved D. The CDR3 spans 13 residues. From germline, CDR1 is SNHLY and CDR2 FYNNEI. V lost 5 bases and J lost 5, with 9 bases in between. CDR3 amino acids: CASSKESTGELFF. The DNA for the CDR3 is TGTGCCAGCAGTAAGGAGTCGACCGGGGAGCTGTTTTTT. The entire variable domain, with the rest obtained from reference TRBV2 and TRBJ2-2, is as follows: EPEVTQTPSHQVTQMGQEVILRCVPISNHLYFYWYRQILGQKVEFLVSFYNNEISEKSEIFDDQFSVERPDGSNFTLKIRSTKLEDSAMYFCASSKESTGELFFGEGSRLTVL.

CDR3 nucleotide sequence: TGTGCCAGCAGCCGAATGACTAGCGGGGGTTACGAGCAGTACTTC. This gives the protein CASSRMTSGGYEQYF. The V and J genes are TRBV5-6 and TRBJ2-7; TRBD2 aligns across 12 bases. Germline trimming cut 4 bases from V and 4 bases from J; bases unmatched to any gene: 6. The CDR3 runs 15 residues. Per germline, CDR1 SGHDT and CDR2 YYEEEE.

The chain joins TRBV20-1 to TRBJ2-7, with no clear D. Germline values: CDR1 DFQATT, CDR2 SNEGSKA (reference sequence). The V gene lost 2 bases and the J gene lost 6 bases, with 8 bases spanning the gap. CDR3 length: 11 residues. The CDR3 coding sequence is TGCAGTGCTAGACGAGGACCCGAGCAGTACTTC. It specifies CSARRGPEQYF.

The rearrangement joins TRBV7-9 to TRBJ2-3, with 14 bases aligning to TRBD2. The germline V gene encodes CDR1 SEHNR and CDR2 FQNEAQ (reference sequence). This CDR3 is 19 amino acids long. The ends lost 4 bases at V and 1 base at J; junction bases unmatched: 10. The CDR3 DNA sequence: TGTGCCAGCAGCTCCCCGGGACTAGCGGGAGATGATGGCACAGATACGCAGTATTTT. It yields the protein CASSSPGLAGDDGTDTQYF.

The CDR3 reads CASSSTREGSYEQYF. For the CDR3, the DNA is TGTGCCAGCAGTTCGACCAGGGAGGGCTCCTACGAGCAGTACTTC. J is TRBJ2-7 and V is TRBV28, with 7 bases lining up with TRBD2. With V trimmed by 4 bases and J by 0 bases, 6 bases remained unmatched. Germline assignment: CDR1 MDHEN and CDR2 SYDVKM. The CDR3 totals 15 residues.

The V and J genes are TRBV23-1 and TRBJ2-7; a weak D match, TRBD1 (6 bases). TRBV23-1 is given ORF status, its function remaining uncertain. There are 15 residues in the CDR3. With 7 bases removed from V and 6 bases from J, the gap between germline ends came to 22 bases. As DNA, the CDR3 is TGCGCCAGCAATAAAAGATCGGGACACCACTCCGAGCAGTACTTC. Its translation is CASNKRSGHHSEQYF.

This chain uses TRBV6-2 or TRBV6-3 with TRBJ1-2; D is ambiguous. Trimming took off 2 bases at V and 0 bases at J, with 7 bases between the two ends. This CDR3 contains 14 residues. The germline V gene has CDR1 MNHEY and CDR2 SVGEGT. CDR3 nucleotides: TGTGCCAGCAGTTACAGGGCGGCTAACTATGGCTACACCTTC. Amino acid sequence: CASSYRAANYGYTF.

The chain is built from TRBV4-1 and TRBJ2-2, with 7 bases lining up with TRBD2. The germline gives CDR1 MGHRA, CDR2 YSYEKL. Germline trimming cut 0 bases from V and 1 base from J; bases unmatched to any gene: 2. This CDR3 contains 16 residues. The CDR3 reads CASSQDRTRNTGELFF. The CDR3 coding sequence is TGCGCCAGCAGCCAAGATAGGACTAGGAACACCGGGGAGCTGTTTTTT.

This sequence joins TRBV28 and TRBJ1-6; D possibly corresponds to TRBD1 (5 bases). CDR1 and CDR2 from the germline V gene are MDHEN and SYDVKM. V was cut by 6 bases and J by 10 bases, with 13 bases left in between. CDR3 length: 13 residues. The CDR3 reads CASRGVWGSPLHF. The CDR3 DNA follows: TGTGCCAGCAGGGGCGTTTGGGGGTCACCCCTCCACTTT. Full variable domain (rest looked up from reference TRBV28 and TRBJ1-6): DVKVTQSSRYLVKRTGEKVFLECVQDMDHENMFWYRQDPGLGLRLIYFSYDVKMKEKGDIPEGYSVSREKKERFSLILESASTNQTSMYLCASRGVWGSPLHFGNGTRLTVT.

This clone was counted a single time. V is TRBV24-1 and J is TRBJ2-3; TRBD2 is a possible D gene (6 bases). The length of the CDR3 is 15 residues. Trimming removed 3 bases at V and 5 bases at J, with 14 bases between. Germline loops: CDR1 KGHDR, CDR2 SFDVKD. This CDR3 is CATSDPTRGGDTQYF. The DNA for the CDR3 is TGTGCCACCAGTGATCCGACTAGGGGAGGAGATACGCAGTATTTT.

The sample holds a few counts of this clone. The chain recombines TRBV28 with TRBJ1-5; 7 bases align to TRBD1. The CDR3 is 16 residues long. V was clipped by 3 bases and J by 0 bases; unmatched bases: 5. Germline V CDR1 and CDR2: MDHEN, SYDVKM. The chain's CDR3 is CASSLTGTYSNQPQHF. The CDR3 DNA sequence: TGTGCCAGCAGTTTGACAGGGACGTATAGCAATCAGCCCCAGCATTTT.

The chain joins TRBV4-1 to TRBJ2-5; the D is unclear. Germline loops: CDR1 MGHRA, CDR2 YSYEKL. The ends were cut back, 2 bases at V and 2 bases at J, with 0 bases in the middle. The CDR3 covers 11 residues. CDR3 in amino acids: CASSQQETQYF. CDR3 nucleotide sequence: TGCGCCAGCAGCCAACAAGAGACCCAGTACTTC.

The chain couples TRBV5-1 to TRBJ1-6; no clear D. V lost 2 bases and J lost 8, with 17 bases in between. Germline V CDR1 and CDR2: SGHRS, YFSETQ. This CDR3 is built from 16 residues. In nucleotides, the CDR3 is TGCGCCAGCAGCTTCGTAGGACCCCCAAGTGATTCACCCCTCCACTTT. This translates into CASSFVGPPSDSPLHF.

The chain couples TRBV13 to TRBJ1-2; no clear D. Germline V lookup: CDR1 PRHDT, CDR2 FYEKMQ (reference sequence). Trimming left V 0 bases short and J 7 bases short, with 3 bases between. The CDR3 is 11 amino acids. CDR3 sequence reads: CASSLGAGYTF. CDR3 nucleotides: TGTGCCAGCAGCTTAGGAGCTGGCTACACCTTC.